This T cell receptor beta chain was identified in a study of CD8 T cells in Susac syndrome (dated by TCRdb to the late 2010s). About the full investigation: Repertoire sequencing was used to test whether CD8+ T cell activation and differentiation in Susac syndrome was antigen driven. The clonality of the CD8+ T cell repertoire was compared across more than 9 healthy donors, about 14 Susac syndrome patients and 15 multiple sclerosis patients.

RNA was extracted with the RNeasy kit and roughly 0.5 to 1 ug was reverse transcribed using random hexamers. TCR beta CDR3 regions were amplified with the immunoSEQ multiplex PCR assay covering 54 Vbeta and 13 Jbeta segments. To correct PCR amplification bias, a synthetic template baseline was used for both primer optimization and computational correction. In the paper's pipeline: Reads were annotated to V, D and J genes according to IMGT and were analyzed with immunoSEQ Analyzer, with only productive sequences retained. Clonality was computed as one minus Shannon entropy normalized by log2 of the number of productive unique sequences. Public and private clones were assessed among the 100 most prevalent clones of each patient and control. Clones were defined as Susac-specific if absent from the healthy and MS cohorts, from roughly 1,100 published viral clones and from other ImmuneACCESS disease sequences. The public sequencing data were trimmed at Q25 with fastp and processed into clonotypes with MiXCR by TCRdb, which kept only in-frame beta chains. Rows are combined by CDR3 protein, so each entry shows the most common genes and DNA. The V and J calls reflect TCRdb's pipeline rather than the authors' work. The sample table shows approximately 140,000 distinct CDR3 sequences, and nearly 95% are seen once. The ten largest clones take up 0.27% of the sample.

High-throughput TCR beta sequencing profiled peripheral blood CD8+ and CD4+ T cells from healthy donors, Susac syndrome patients and multiple sclerosis patients. Healthy donors were included as age- and sex-matched controls. Bulk CD8+ and CD4+ T cells were purified by magnetic negative isolation, while CD8+ TEMRA cells were enriched using FACS. Blood was collected in EDTA tubes and processed within 24 hours, with PBMCs isolated through density gradient centrifugation. PBMCs intended for TCR sequencing were cryopreserved in liquid nitrogen and were subsequently thawed in a 37 degrees C water bath. Purity of sorted or isolated CD4+, CD8+ and CD8+ TEMRA cells was at least 90%. Germline trimming amounts to 6 bases on V and 7 bases on J, with 4 as the count of junction bases outside the gene matches. The CDR3, cysteine through phenylalanine, is 13 amino acids long. Only CDR3 DNA remains: 39 bases, in frame from the first base.

The table lists this clonotype with a count of one. This receptor's antigen is unknown. Base qualities are missing; no much larger clone stands one base away. One read alone is weak evidence. The full study reports these points: The study acknowledged that relatively few individuals were included in the TCR sequencing and HLA analysis.

The TCR originated in a human donor in good health. Sequenced material: CD8+ T cells from PBMCs. The sequence links TRBV12-3 or TRBV12-4 to TRBJ1-2, with 11 bases aligning to TRBD1. The CDR3 corresponds to CASSTGTGGGYTF. The DNA sequence reads TGTGCCAGCAGCACCGGGACAGGGGGTGGCTACACCTTC.